This T cell receptor beta chain was obtained from a study of spatial heterogeneity in lung cancer. The sample's time point: sample taken at primary tumor resection. Trimming took 7 bases from V and 4 from J; bases not matched to a gene: 12. The CDR3 runs to 17 residues. Per germline, CDR1 SNHLY and CDR2 FYNNEI. TCRdb re-called the 5' RACE reads through MiXCR, storing one row per CDR3 protein. This table holds approximately 40,000 distinct CDR3 sequences, less than 8.5% found once. This clonotype was detected many times. This specimen consisted of PBMCs, obtained at surgery. The chain is built from TRBV2 and TRBJ2-3, with 12 bases lining up with TRBD2. The clonotype originates from a female donor with early-stage non-small cell lung cancer. This chain's CDR3 is CASTPGLAGGRSDTQYF. In DNA form, the CDR3 reads TGTGCCAGCACTCCGGGGCTAGCGGGAGGGCGATCAGATACGCAGTATTTT.